The 22 T cell receptor beta chains given below trace back to one sample, sequenced in a study of early T cells in non-severe SARS-CoV-2 infection. TCRdb processed the 5' RACE reads anew with MiXCR; each CDR3 protein has one entry. The data show approximately 120,000 distinct CDR3 sequences, with 15% seen just once and roughly a fifth held by the top ten. Sequenced input: whole blood. The receptors originated from an adult who was a healthcare worker with PCR-confirmed SARS-CoV-2 infection or an uninfected control (not recorded which).

This clonotype showed up just a few times. The chain combines TRBV2 with TRBJ1-4; TRBD1 matches 10 bases. The CDR3 has 14 amino acids. With V trimmed by 7 bases and J by 6 bases, 5 bases remained unmatched. Germline-derived CDR1 and CDR2 are SNHLY and FYNNEI. The chain's CDR3 is CASNHGTGDEKLFF. CDR3 in DNA: TGTGCCAGCAATCACGGGACAGGGGATGAAAAACTGTTTTTT.

The chain employs TRBV20-1 and TRBJ2-3; the D is unclear. V dropped 0 bases and J dropped 0 bases, with 4 bases sitting between them. This CDR3 region has 13 residues. Germline V gene data show CDR1 as DFQATT and CDR2 as SNEGSKA (reference sequence). In nucleotides, the CDR3 is TGCAGTGCTAGAGATAGAAGCACAGATACGCAGTATTTT. It is translated as CSARDRSTDTQYF.

This clonotype turned up a few times. This sequence joins TRBV12-3 or TRBV12-4 and TRBJ2-5; D may be TRBD1 (6 bases). V gave up 5 bases and J gave up 4 bases, with 11 bases separating them. The CDR3 totals 13 residues. Here the CDR3 reads CASSRTAGETQYF. Here the CDR3 DNA reads TGTGCCAGCAGTCGGACAGCCGGAGAGACCCAGTACTTC.

The table lists this clonotype with a few counts. The chain is built from TRBV3-1 and TRBJ2-7, with TRBD1 identical over 8 bases. The CDR3 runs 14 residues. Germline V gene data show CDR1 as LGHDT and CDR2 as YNNKEL (reference sequence). V lost 1 base to trimming and J lost 13 bases; unmatched junction nucleotides: 12. The CDR3 nucleotides read TGTGCCAGCAGCCAAGTCGGGGACCGGGACAGGCTTTACTTC. Residues: CASSQVGDRDRLYF.

This clonotype was seen more than once but under ten times. The chain uses TRBV7-9 and TRBJ2-7; a possible D gene is TRBD2 (6 bases). The germline CDR1 and CDR2 sequences are SEHNR and FQNEAQ (reference sequence). Between the trimmed V and J ends, which lost 4 bases and 0 bases, there was a span of 7 bases. CDR3 length: 13 amino acids. CDR3 nucleotide sequence: TGTGCCAGCAGCTCCGGGAGCTCCTACGAGCAGTACTTC. It is translated as CASSSGSSYEQYF.

The gene calls are TRBV7-9 and TRBJ1-1; D unclear. Trimming shortened V by 1 base and J by 7 bases, and 7 bases separated the two germline ends. The CDR3 totals 12 residues. Germline V gene sequence: CDR1 SEHNR, CDR2 FQNEAQ (reference sequence). The DNA of the CDR3 is TGTGCCAGCAGCTTAGTTACATATGAAGCTTTCTTT. It translates to CASSLVTYEAFF.

This clonotype turned up a few times. This chain links TRBV20-1 with TRBJ2-3, with unresolved D. From germline, CDR1 is DFQATT and CDR2 SNEGSKA (reference sequence). Trimming removed 4 bases at V and 5 bases at J, with 7 bases between. The length of the CDR3 is 11 residues. The CDR3 DNA follows: TGCAGTGCTACAGTGGAAGATACGCAGTATTTT. This gives the protein CSATVEDTQYF.

This chain links TRBV5-1 with TRBJ2-1, with 9 nucleotides matching TRBD2. Germline CDR1 and CDR2: SGHRS and YFSETQ. The CDR3 loop spans 19 amino acids. The V segment lost 1 base and the J segment 0 bases; nucleotides outside the gene matches: 11. CDR3 sequence reads: CASSLLASGDLSSYNEQFF. CDR3 bases: TGCGCCAGCAGCTTGCTCGCTAGCGGGGACCTAAGCTCCTACAATGAGCAGTTCTTC. The full variable domain, in which reference TRBV5-1 and TRBJ2-1 provide the parts outside the CDR3, is KAGVTQTPRYLIKTRGQQVTLSCSPISGHRSVSWYQQTPGQGLQFLFEYFSETQRNKGNFPGRFSGRQFSNSRSEMNVSTLELGDSALYLCASSLLASGDLSSYNEQFFGPGTRLTVL.

The chain couples TRBV20-1 to TRBJ2-2; tentatively, D is TRBD2 (5 bases). From germline, CDR1 is DFQATT and CDR2 SNEGSKA (reference sequence). CDR3 length equals 11 residues. V shed 3 bases and J shed 10 bases, with 9 bases lying between them. CDR3 in amino acids: CSARVREELFF. Written as DNA, the CDR3 is TGCAGTGCTAGGGTACGGGAGGAGCTGTTTTTT.

The chain carries TRBV7-9 and TRBJ1-1; TRBD1 is a possible D gene (6 bases). Deletions cut 9 bases from V and 4 bases from J, with 21 bases between. The CDR3 length is 15 residues. In germline, CDR1 is SEHNR, CDR2 FQNEAQ (reference sequence). The CDR3 nucleotides are TGTGCCAGTACGTTGGCAGGGGAGGGAATCACTGAAGCTTTCTTT. Protein: CASTLAGEGITEAFF.

The sample holds many counts of this clonotype. The rearrangement links TRBV7-8 to TRBJ1-5; tentatively, D is TRBD1 (6 bases). This CDR3 spans 17 amino acids. V was shortened by 3 bases and J by 0 bases, with 15 bases between the two germline ends. Germline loops: CDR1 SGHVS, CDR2 FQNEAQ. The CDR3 sequence: CASSLIWGPNSNQPQHF. CDR3 DNA: TGTGCCAGCAGCTTGATTTGGGGGCCTAATAGCAATCAGCCCCAGCATTTT.

Only a few counts were recorded for this clonotype. The chain is built from TRBV12-3 or TRBV12-4 and TRBJ1-2, with D maybe TRBD1 (5 bases). The CDR3 is 14 residues long. V was pared by 2 bases and J by 3 bases, with 10 bases between. The CDR3 DNA sequence: TGTGCCAGCAGTTTATCGGGCAGGGACTATGGCTACACCTTC. Translation: CASSLSGRDYGYTF.

This clonotype was observed at least ten times. The V gene is TRBV5-1, the J gene TRBJ1-1; D remains unclear. Looked up from germline, CDR1 is SGHRS and CDR2 is YFSETQ. V shed 4 bases and J shed 0 bases, with 16 bases lying between them. This CDR3 region has 16 residues. The CDR3 DNA follows: TGCGCCAGCAGCCGAGACTTACCCGCTGTGAACACTGAAGCTTTCTTT. Amino acid sequence: CASSRDLPAVNTEAFF.

This clonotype has only one observation. The chain joins TRBV27 to TRBJ1-1; D is possibly TRBD1 (6 bases). Trimming stripped 3 bases from V and 1 base from J, with 9 bases between. The CDR3 length is 14 residues. In germline, CDR1 is MNHEY, CDR2 SMNVEV (reference sequence). This CDR3 reads CASSFLGANTEAFF. The CDR3, as DNA: TGTGCCAGCAGTTTCTTGGGGGCGAACACTGAAGCTTTCTTT.

This clonotype was seen a few times. This rearrangement joins TRBV10-1 to TRBJ2-3; possible D gene TRBD2, 5 bases. The germline CDR1 and CDR2 sequences are WNHNN and SYGVQD (reference sequence). V lost 2 bases, J lost 1 base, and 10 bases lay in between. This CDR3 is 15 amino acids long. CDR3 sequence: CASSENRGGTDTQYF. In DNA form, the CDR3 reads TGCGCCAGCAGTGAGAACCGGGGAGGCACAGATACGCAGTATTTT.

This clonotype was counted a few times. The chain uses TRBV14 and TRBJ1-1; unclear D gene. V was shortened by 0 bases and J by 0 bases, with 8 bases between the two germline ends. The germline V gene encodes CDR1 SGHDN and CDR2 FVKESK. This CDR3 has 15 residues. The CDR3 nucleotides are TGTGCCAGCAGCCAAGAAAGGGTAATGAACACTGAAGCTTTCTTT. This translates into CASSQERVMNTEAFF.

The chain links TRBV11-3 to TRBJ1-1; 8 bases map to TRBD1. Unmatched junction bases numbered 4, after V lost 5 bases and J lost 5 bases. Germline CDR1 SGHNT, CDR2 YENEEA. The CDR3 totals 13 residues. The CDR3, as DNA: TGTGCCAGCAGCGAACAGGGGGAGACTGAAGCTTTCTTT. The encoded protein is CASSEQGETEAFF.

The DNA for the CDR3 is TGTGCCAGCAGCCCAGACGGGACCGGGGGCACTATATATTTT. Translation: CASSPDGTGGTIYF. The V call is TRBV7-3, the J call TRBJ1-3; possible D gene TRBD1, 6 bases. The CDR3 runs to 14 residues. V was cut by 5 bases and J by 13 bases, with 21 bases left in between. The germline V gene encodes CDR1 SGHTA and CDR2 FQGTGA.

CDR3 sequence (DNA): TGCAGCGTTGGTGGGAGGGGAGATACGCAGTATTTT. Protein product: CSVGGRGDTQYF. The chain carries TRBV29-1 and TRBJ2-3; 7 bases are a match to TRBD2. Trimming took 4 bases from V and 5 from J; bases not matched to a gene: 3. The germline gives CDR1 SQVTM, CDR2 ANQGSEA. This CDR3 is 12 amino acids long.

This clonotype came up a few times. J is TRBJ1-6 and V is TRBV10-3; D might be TRBD1 (5 bases). The CDR3 extends over 14 amino acids. V was pared by 6 bases and J by 7 bases, with 13 bases between. The germline V gene encodes CDR1 ENHRY and CDR2 SYGVKD. Here the CDR3 reads CAIREGLGNSPLHF. CDR3 DNA: TGTGCCATCAGAGAGGGGCTCGGCAATTCACCCCTCCACTTT.

Concerning this clonotype itself: This could be a read error, since a much larger clone is one nucleotide away. The V and J genes are TRBV2 and TRBJ1-2; D perhaps matches TRBD1 (5 bases). The CDR3 loop spans 13 amino acids. The germline gives CDR1 SNHLY, CDR2 FYNNEI. The chain's CDR3 is CASMGRENCGYTF. CDR3 nucleotide sequence: TGTGCCAGCATGGGACGGGAAAACTGTGGCTACACCTTC.

This clonotype was seen a few times. J is TRBJ2-3 and V is TRBV3-1; D is uncertain. Trimming took 4 bases from V and 0 from J, leaving 11 bases between them. CDR1 and CDR2 from the germline V gene are LGHDT and YNNKEL (reference sequence). CDR3 length: 15 residues. CDR3 in amino acids: CASSRGMASTDTQYF. The CDR3 DNA reads as TGTGCCAGCAGCCGGGGAATGGCTAGCACAGATACGCAGTATTTT.